The following is a T cell receptor beta chain sequence with its context. Its antigen is not yet known. The input lacks base qualities; no much larger clone sits a single base away. The record originates from a study of PD-1 blockade in classical Hodgkin lymphoma (dated by TCRdb to 2020 to 2021). Broadly, across the study: Nivolumab dosing was 3 mg/kg intravenously every 2 weeks, continuing until either disease progression or unacceptable toxicity. To define a peripheral blood immune signature of response to PD-1 blockade in classical Hodgkin lymphoma, the study combined TCR beta sequencing with CyTOF. Broader findings and caveats from the paper: By C4D1, a significant rise was seen in CD4+ TCR diversity but not in CD8+ TCR diversity (p=0.0027 vs p=0.16), and the rise was most apparent among complete responders (p=0.02). Baseline diversity similar to that of newly diagnosed patients was observed in trial patients achieving complete response, whereas significantly lower diversity was observed in partial responders and progressors. Baseline TCR diversity was reported to be lower in newly diagnosed patients than in healthy donors and to be lower still in relapsed/refractory patients. Patients starting nivolumab less than 1 year after ASCT had lower diversity and were excluded from later analyses to avoid confounding by immune reconstitution. The study covered only a single clinical trial cohort, and the causes of the repertoire differences, possibly disease activity or prior therapy, were still not defined.

This sample's time point label indicates: cycle 2 day 1 (C2D1) of nivolumab. Every trial patient had relapsed following autologous stem cell transplantation, and prior brentuximab vedotin exposure was what differed among cohorts A, B and C. The trial cohort was composed of about 54 patients with relapsed/refractory classical Hodgkin lymphoma, for whom complete response, partial response or progressive disease was recorded as best overall response. Single-agent nivolumab was administered to trial patients in the multi-cohort phase II CheckMate 205 trial. Best overall response was determined by an independent review committee according to the 2007 International Working Group response criteria. Trial PBMCs were collected just before the start of nivolumab (C1D1) and during therapy at cycle 2 day 1 and cycle 4 day 1. Peripheral blood was collected in 8 mL Vacutainer Cell Preparation Tubes, from which PBMCs were isolated by centrifugation and then cryopreserved.

The Qiagen DNeasy kit was used to extract genomic DNA both from unsorted PBMCs and from the negatively selected CD4+ and CD8+ fractions. Using primers that anneal to V and J segments, immunoSEQ multiplex PCR amplified the TCR beta CDR3 regions. Amplification bias was minimized using a synthetic immune receptor repertoire, and residual bias was removed computationally after sequencing. In the source study's methods: Custom Python scripts were used to quantify repertoire diversity as the Shannon entropy index. Unsorted, CD4+ and CD8+ repertoires were examined separately, except in combined analyses, for which CD4+ and CD8+ sequences were merged in silico. Clonal expansion was defined as at least a 2-fold frequency increase after treatment relative to C1D1, with a pseudocount of 0.5 for undetected baseline clones. Clones with 0 or 1 copy at C1D1 were defined as singleton clones, while clones with 2 or more copies were defined as non-singleton clones. Clones expanded in unsorted samples were labelled as CD4+, CD8+ or unknown by matching protein sequences in sorted samples from the same patient. Wilcoxon tests on paired samples were used to test changes in diversity from C1D1 to C4D1. Sourced from immuneACCESS, this table was stored by TCRdb with only in-frame sequences that have V and J called. A share of the clones is absent; for the studies checked, an unresolved V gene accounts for under half, and the remainder has no known explanation. That table gives V, J and clone size, and the DNA gave D and trimming. This sample lists 70,000 or so clones; 71% were detected once. Of the sample, approximately 9% falls within the top ten clones.

This sequence originates from a human donor with classical Hodgkin lymphoma. The sample here was peripheral blood mononuclear cells (PBMCs), taken before the second cycle of nivolumab.

The encoded CDR3 is CASSPNSGAQHYGYTF. At the DNA level, the sequence is TGTGCCAGCAGTCCCAACTCAGGGGCGCAACACTATGGCTACACCTTC. The rearrangement combines TRBV14 with TRBJ1-2; TRBD1 is possibly the D segment (6 matching bases). The CDR3 numbers 16 residues from cysteine through phenylalanine. The only DNA kept is the CDR3, 48 bases in frame from the first base. V loses 6 bases, J loses 3 bases, and the germline ends lie 20 bases apart. The germline V gene encodes CDR1 SGHDN and CDR2 FVKESK.